The clone carrying this T cell receptor (beta chain) was counted between two and nine times. This sample was included in a study of T and B cells in COVID-19 patients. The V gene's germline CDR1 is SGHDN and CDR2 FVKESK. CDR3 length: 12 residues. The V end lost 0 bases, the J end lost 9 bases, and 9 bases lay between the germline ends. TRB rearrangements were amplified by multiplex PCR with BIOMED2 TRB-A/B primers. TCRdb reanalysed the multiplex PCR reads using MiXCR and keeps one entry per CDR3 protein. Among roughly 9,000 distinct CDR3 sequences, 28% were seen once, and the ten largest hold 27%. Each TRB amplification used roughly 220-550 ng of genomic DNA from blood.

The sample consisted of blood. J is TRBJ2-7 and V is TRBV14, with D unresolved. The sequence was obtained from a human donor who had recovered from COVID-19. The chain's CDR3 is CASSQDRLRQYF. The CDR3 DNA sequence: TGTGCCAGCAGCCAAGATCGACTGCGGCAGTACTTC.